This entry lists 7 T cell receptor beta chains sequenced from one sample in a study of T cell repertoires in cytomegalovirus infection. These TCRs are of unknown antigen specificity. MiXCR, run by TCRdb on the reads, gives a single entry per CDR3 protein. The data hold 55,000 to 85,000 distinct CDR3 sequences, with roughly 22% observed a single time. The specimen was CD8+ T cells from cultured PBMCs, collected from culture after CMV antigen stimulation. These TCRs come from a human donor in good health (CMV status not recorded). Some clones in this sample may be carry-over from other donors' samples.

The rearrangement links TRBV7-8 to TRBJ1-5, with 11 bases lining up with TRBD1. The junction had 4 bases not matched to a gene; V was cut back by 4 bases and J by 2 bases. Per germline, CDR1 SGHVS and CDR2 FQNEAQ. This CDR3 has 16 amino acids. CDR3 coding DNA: TGTGCCAGCAGCTCGGACAGGGGGCGAGGCAATCAGCCCCAGCATTTT. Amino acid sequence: CASSSDRGRGNQPQHF.

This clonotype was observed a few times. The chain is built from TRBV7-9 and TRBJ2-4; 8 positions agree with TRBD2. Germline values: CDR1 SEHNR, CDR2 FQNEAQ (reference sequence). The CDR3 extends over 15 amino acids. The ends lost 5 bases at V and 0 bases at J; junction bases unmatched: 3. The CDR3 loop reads CASSPRGVAKNIQYF. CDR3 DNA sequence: TGTGCCAGCAGCCCGCGGGGGGTAGCCAAAAACATTCAGTACTTC.

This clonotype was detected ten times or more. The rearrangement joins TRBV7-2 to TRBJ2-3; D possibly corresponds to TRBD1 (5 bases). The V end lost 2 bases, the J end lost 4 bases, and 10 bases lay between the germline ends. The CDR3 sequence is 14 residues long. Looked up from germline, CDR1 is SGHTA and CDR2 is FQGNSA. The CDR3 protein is CASSLPGLADTQYF. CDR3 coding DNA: TGTGCCAGCAGCTTACCAGGGCTGGCAGATACGCAGTATTTT.

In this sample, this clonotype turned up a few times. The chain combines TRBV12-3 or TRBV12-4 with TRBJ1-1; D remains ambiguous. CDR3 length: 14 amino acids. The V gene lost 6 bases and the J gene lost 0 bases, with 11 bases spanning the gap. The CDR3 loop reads CASRVEGVNTEAFF. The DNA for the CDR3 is TGTGCCAGCAGGGTGGAGGGAGTGAACACTGAAGCTTTCTTT.

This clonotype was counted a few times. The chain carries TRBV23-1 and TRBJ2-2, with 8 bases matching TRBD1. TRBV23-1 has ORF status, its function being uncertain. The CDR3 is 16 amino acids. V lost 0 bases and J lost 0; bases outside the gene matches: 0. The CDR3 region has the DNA TGCGCCAGCAGTCAATCGGGACAGGCGAACACCGGGGAGCTGTTTTTT. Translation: CASSQSGQANTGELFF.

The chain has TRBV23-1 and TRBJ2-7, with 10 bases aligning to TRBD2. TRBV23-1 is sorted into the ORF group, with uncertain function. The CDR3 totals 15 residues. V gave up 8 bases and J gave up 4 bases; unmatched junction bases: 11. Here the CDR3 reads CASGPVSGGLYEQYF. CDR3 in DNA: TGCGCCAGCGGACCCGTTAGCGGGGGGCTATACGAGCAGTACTTC.

For the CDR3, the DNA is TGTGCCACCAGTGGGGCTAGCAGTATCGATACGCAGTATTTT. It codes for CATSGASSIDTQYF. The chain uses TRBV24-1 and TRBJ2-3, with D perhaps matching TRBD2 (5 bases). CDR1 is KGHDR, CDR2 SFDVKD, per germline. Deletions cut 5 bases from V and 6 bases from J, with 14 bases between. CDR3 length equals 14 residues.